The entry below gives a single T cell receptor (beta chain) sequence along with its context. This sample is drawn from a study of identical twins. TCRdb passed the 5' RACE reads through MiXCR, listing each CDR3 protein once. The table lists hundreds of thousands of distinct CDR3 sequences, approximately 25% of them singletons, with around 3% in the top ten. This sample also appeared in a second study, on T cells expressing NK-cell markers.

The sample taken for sequencing was CD4+ T cells sorted from blood. The TCR originated in a woman aged 18-30 years in good health.

The chain's CDR3 is CASSYLLTGNNEQFF. CDR3 in DNA: TGTGCCAGCAGTTACCTACTAACAGGGAACAATGAGCAGTTCTTC. The chain carries TRBV6-2 or TRBV6-3 and TRBJ2-1; a possible D gene is TRBD1 (6 bases). The CDR3 totals 15 residues. Germline V lookup: CDR1 MNHEY, CDR2 SVGEGT. Trimming took 2 bases from V and 5 from J, leaving 13 bases between them.